One and the same sample provided the 26 T cell receptor beta chains below, sequenced in a study of blood T cell repertoires in COVID-19. Profiling relied on immunoSEQ multiplex PCR, and the TCRdb table lists in-frame clones only, not all of them. Among 200,000 to 250,000 clones listed, around 83% were seen once. Sequenced material: peripheral blood. The receptors derive from a woman in her late teens or twenties with acute or convalescent COVID-19.

CDR3 coding DNA: TGCGCCAGCAGCCAAGCCGACGGTGCCCGGGGCTACGAGCAGTACTTC. It codes for CASSQADGARGYEQYF. The chain recombines TRBV4-3 with TRBJ2-7; D perhaps matches TRBD2 (5 bases). Germline CDR1 LGHNA, CDR2 YSLEER. The CDR3 loop spans 16 amino acids. Trimming removed 1 base at V and 3 bases at J, with 16 bases between.

In nucleotides, the CDR3 is TGTGCCAGCTCACCCCTAGCGGGAGTCGGAGATACGCAGTATTTT. It translates to CASSPLAGVGDTQYF. The chain is built from TRBV18 and TRBJ2-3; 10 bases fit TRBD2. CDR1 is KGHSH and CDR2 is LQKENI in the germline V gene. The CDR3 loop spans 15 amino acids. J was trimmed by 5 bases and V by 3 bases; bases with no gene match: 5.

This clone has a handful of counts. J is TRBJ2-6 and V is TRBV13; D not certain. Trimming left V 5 bases short and J 0 bases short, with 8 bases between. In germline, CDR1 is PRHDT, CDR2 FYEKMQ (reference sequence). The CDR3 is 15 residues long. The CDR3 nucleotides read TGTGCCAGCAGCCCCTCCTACTCTGGGGCCAACGTCCTGACTTTC. Protein sequence: CASSPSYSGANVLTF.

The chain has TRBV11-2 and TRBJ1-3; D ambiguous. Germline-derived CDR1 and CDR2 are SGHAT and FQNNGV. The V and J ends lost 2 bases and 4 bases respectively, with 9 bases between them. This CDR3 has 14 residues. CDR3 nucleotides: TGTGCCAGCAGCTTAACGAGGATCGGAAACACCATATATTTT. Protein product: CASSLTRIGNTIYF.

This clone was detected only once. The genes are TRBV28 and TRBJ2-2, with 14 bases lining up with TRBD2. The CDR3 contains 17 residues. Trimming cost V 3 bases and J 5 bases; bases outside gene matches: 5. Germline V lookup: CDR1 MDHEN, CDR2 SYDVKM. The CDR3 region is CASSFLGTSGRTGELFF. Written as DNA, the CDR3 is TGTGCCAGCAGTTTCCTCGGGACTAGCGGGAGAACCGGGGAGCTGTTTTTT. Full variable domain (rest looked up from reference TRBV28 and TRBJ2-2): DVKVTQSSRYLVKRTGEKVFLECVQDMDHENMFWYRQDPGLGLRLIYFSYDVKMKEKGDIPEGYSVSREKKERFSLILESASTNQTSMYLCASSFLGTSGRTGELFFGEGSRLTVL.

The chain's CDR3 is CASSFGTSGRQETQYF. CDR3 sequence (DNA): TGTGCCAGCAGCTTTGGGACTAGCGGGAGACAAGAGACCCAGTACTTC. V gene TRBV7-2 combines with J gene TRBJ2-5; TRBD2 matches at 14 bases. CDR3 length: 16 residues. CDR1 and CDR2 (germline): SGHTA, FQGNSA. V lost 3 bases and J lost 2; bases outside the gene matches: 2.

The chain combines TRBV18 with TRBJ2-5; 8 bases agree with TRBD1. J gave up 6 bases and V 1 base, and 10 bases lay outside the gene matches. The CDR3 sequence is 16 residues long. In germline, CDR1 is KGHSH, CDR2 LQKENI. CDR3 loop: CASSPRVDRGMQTQYF. The CDR3 region has the DNA TGTGCCAGCTCACCACGGGTAGACAGGGGAATGCAGACCCAGTACTTC.

The V call is TRBV6-1, the J call TRBJ2-5, with 11 positions matching TRBD2. Germline CDR1 and CDR2: MNHNS and SASEGT. The junction had 20 bases not matched to a gene; V was cut back by 3 bases and J by 5 bases. The CDR3 runs 20 residues. Here the CDR3 reads CASSDWWGGLAGGLWETQYF. The CDR3 nucleotides read TGTGCCAGCAGTGATTGGTGGGGGGGGCTAGCGGGAGGCCTCTGGGAGACCCAGTACTTC.

This chain connects TRBV9 to TRBJ2-3; TRBD2 agrees at 7 bases. The CDR3 spans 17 residues. Germline values: CDR1 SGDLS, CDR2 YYNGEE. The ends lost 4 bases at V and 2 bases at J; junction bases unmatched: 13. The CDR3 protein is CASSLYLLASDTDTQYF. For the CDR3, the DNA is TGTGCCAGCAGCCTTTACTTACTAGCGTCTGACACAGATACGCAGTATTTT.

The gene calls are TRBV18 and TRBJ2-1; D perhaps matches TRBD1 (5 bases). CDR3 length equals 16 residues. The germline V gene encodes CDR1 KGHSH and CDR2 LQKENI. V lost 5 bases, J lost 1 base, and 15 bases lay in between. For the CDR3, the DNA is TGTGCCAGCTCATCTTCAGGGTCGGGTTCCTACAATGAGCAGTTCTTC. Translation: CASSSSGSGSYNEQFF. Combining the CDR3 with reference TRBV18 and TRBJ2-1 gives the whole variable domain NAGVMQNPRHLVRRRGQEARLRCSPMKGHSHVYWYRQLPEEGLKFMVYLQKENIIDESGMPKERFSAEFPKEGPSILRIQQVVRGDSAAYFCASSSSGSGSYNEQFFGPGTRLTVL.

This sequence joins TRBV28 and TRBJ1-1; D unclear. The V end lost 11 bases, the J end lost 0 bases, and 19 bases lay between the germline ends. This CDR3 is built from 15 residues. Germline-derived CDR1 and CDR2 are MDHEN and SYDVKM. CDR3 loop: CAVAPGLGMNTEAFF. CDR3 DNA sequence: TGTGCCGTCGCCCCGGGGTTGGGGATGAACACTGAAGCTTTCTTT.

The chain recombines TRBV10-3 with TRBJ2-3; no definite D call. CDR3 length: 17 residues. Germline assignment: CDR1 ENHRY and CDR2 SYGVKD. The V end was cut by 3 bases, the J end by 0 bases, with 16 bases between. This CDR3 is CAISDPRDSSSTDTQYF. DNA for the CDR3: TGTGCCATCAGTGACCCCCGCGACTCATCTAGCACAGATACGCAGTATTTT.

V is TRBV19 and J is TRBJ2-7, with 11 bases that match TRBD2. This CDR3 spans 15 amino acids. With V trimmed by 5 bases and J by 2 bases, 5 bases remained unmatched. The V gene's germline CDR1 is LNHDA and CDR2 SQIVND (reference sequence). CDR3: CASSVTSGSAYEQYF. The CDR3 DNA is TGTGCCAGTAGTGTAACTAGCGGGAGTGCCTACGAGCAGTACTTC.

The chain uses TRBV7-9 and TRBJ1-6; 7 bases map to TRBD1. Trimming at V came to 5 bases and at J to 6 bases, leaving 7 bases not matched to a gene. Germline CDR1 is SEHNR and CDR2 is FQNEAQ (reference sequence). This CDR3 is 15 amino acids long. The CDR3 loop reads CASSPPGTANSPLHF. In DNA form, the CDR3 reads TGTGCCAGCAGCCCGCCTGGGACAGCTAATTCACCCCTCCACTTT.

The chain combines TRBV15 with TRBJ1-5; 9 bases align to TRBD1. Germline V gene sequence: CDR1 LNHNV, CDR2 YYDKDF (reference sequence). After removal of 2 bases from V and 5 bases from J, the junction contained 7 bases not matched to a gene. The CDR3 length is 16 residues. This CDR3 is CATSRFDWTGDQPQHF. The CDR3 coding sequence is TGTGCCACCAGCAGATTTGATTGGACAGGGGATCAGCCCCAGCATTTT.

This clone occurred a few times. The chain combines TRBV30 with TRBJ1-1; 7 bases agree with TRBD1. With 0 bases clipped from V and 4 bases from J, the junction kept 2 bases outside the gene matches. Germline V gene sequence: CDR1 GTSNPN, CDR2 SVGIG (reference sequence). The CDR3 sequence is 13 residues long. CDR3 nucleotides: TGTGCCTGGAGTGTGACAGGGTCCACTGAAGCTTTCTTT. Translating gives CAWSVTGSTEAFF.

In its sample, this clone was seen many times. The chain combines TRBV18 with TRBJ2-1, with 14 bases aligning to TRBD2. The CDR3 has 16 amino acids. Germline V CDR1 and CDR2: KGHSH, LQKENI. Trimming cost V 0 bases and J 9 bases; bases outside gene matches: 4. The CDR3 coding sequence is TGTGCCAGCTCACCACCGGGGACTAGCGGGAGAGGTGAGCAGTTCTTC. It encodes CASSPPGTSGRGEQFF.

The chain uses TRBV18 and TRBJ1-5, with 8 bases aligning to TRBD1. Germline trimming cut 5 bases from V and 5 bases from J; bases unmatched to any gene: 2. Germline CDR1 and CDR2: KGHSH and LQKENI. CDR3 length: 13 amino acids. The CDR3 DNA reads TGTGCCAGCTCAGCACAGGGGGATCAGCCCCAGCATTTT. This translates into CASSAQGDQPQHF.

The chain has TRBV6-6 and TRBJ1-5; a weak D match, TRBD1 (6 bases). From germline, CDR1 is MNHNY and CDR2 SVGAGI (reference sequence). The CDR3 runs 14 residues. V gave up 7 bases and J gave up 7 bases, with 17 bases separating them. This CDR3 is CASTRGGPGQPQHF. The CDR3 bases are TGTGCCAGCACTAGGGGGGGACCCGGGCAGCCCCAGCATTTT.

The rearrangement joins TRBV19 to TRBJ1-2, with 7 bases matching TRBD1. From germline, CDR1 is LNHDA and CDR2 SQIVND (reference sequence). After removal of 1 base from V and 8 bases from J, the junction contained 19 bases not matched to a gene. The CDR3 contains 18 residues. This CDR3 reads CASSIAPGQITLPWGYTF. DNA for the CDR3: TGTGCCAGTAGTATAGCCCCGGGACAGATAACCCTTCCGTGGGGCTACACCTTC.

The rearrangement joins TRBV7-2 to TRBJ2-1, with 9 nucleotides matching TRBD2. With 6 bases clipped from V and 0 bases from J, the junction kept 6 bases outside the gene matches. Germline loops: CDR1 SGHTA, CDR2 FQGNSA. This CDR3 is built from 16 residues. The CDR3 is CASSPRLADSYNEQFF. The CDR3 DNA follows: TGTGCCAGCAGTCCCCGACTAGCGGACTCCTACAATGAGCAGTTCTTC.

V is TRBV6-4 and J is TRBJ1-2; 7 positions match TRBD1. After removal of 0 bases from V and 7 bases from J, the junction contained 2 bases not matched to a gene. The germline V gene has CDR1 MRHNA and CDR2 SNTAGT. This CDR3 contains 13 residues. CDR3 nucleotides: TGTGCCAGCAGTGACTCGTCAGGGGGTGGCTACACCTTC. It is translated as CASSDSSGGGYTF.

This clone was counted a single time. The chain links TRBV10-2 to TRBJ2-1, with TRBD2 matching over 7 bases. The CDR3 has 15 residues. With V trimmed by 2 bases and J by 6 bases, 7 bases remained unmatched. Germline loops: CDR1 WSHSY, CDR2 SAAADI. CDR3 region: CASSEGAGEFNEQFF. The CDR3 coding sequence is TGCGCCAGCAGTGAGGGGGCGGGAGAATTCAATGAGCAGTTCTTC.

The rearrangement links TRBV5-8 to TRBJ2-7; TRBD2 might be the D (5 bases). The CDR3 consists of 16 residues. Germline CDR1 and CDR2: SGHTS and YDEGEE. The V gene lost 4 bases and the J gene lost 0 bases, with 17 bases spanning the gap. In nucleotides, the CDR3 is TGTGCCAGCAGCCCCCCGCGGGTTACCGGCTCCTACGAGCAGTACTTC. It translates to CASSPPRVTGSYEQYF.

The chain is built from TRBV27 and TRBJ2-1; 7 bases line up with TRBD2. Germline CDR1 and CDR2: MNHEY and SMNVEV (reference sequence). With 5 bases clipped from V and 7 bases from J, the junction kept 14 bases outside the gene matches. CDR3 length equals 16 residues. The CDR3 loop reads CASSQRAGLVGNEQFF. The CDR3 DNA reads TGTGCCAGCAGTCAAAGAGCGGGATTGGTGGGGAATGAGCAGTTCTTC.

This chain joins TRBV6-5 and TRBJ2-6; weak D call: TRBD1 (6 bases). Between the trimmed V and J ends, which lost 2 bases and 4 bases, there was a span of 9 bases. The CDR3 spans 15 residues. CDR1 and CDR2 (germline): MNHEY, SVGAGI. The CDR3 region is CASSYGQGGANVLTF. As DNA, the CDR3 is TGTGCCAGCAGTTACGGGCAGGGGGGGGCCAACGTCCTGACTTTC.